The clone carrying this T cell receptor (beta chain) was seen ten or more times. Its antigen is undetermined. The data originate from a study of CD8+CD57+ T cells in acquired aplastic anemia. Looking at the study overall: The average for DNA from sorted CD4+ and CD8+ cells was 3.2 ug.

CDR3 and TCR beta VDJ profiling relied on a genomic DNA template. TCRdb re-called the reads through MiXCR, storing one row per CDR3 protein. The repertoire consists of about 80,000 distinct CDR3 sequences, with more than 40% occurring once and the leading ten covering 65% to 70%. Whole-study results and caveats: Significant differences in CD8+ Simpson's diversity were not observed between patients and controls. Overlapping CD8+ CDR3 repertoires of patients and controls contained around 31 shared sequences.

The V gene lost 8 bases and the J gene lost 5 bases, with 9 bases spanning the gap. CDR1 LNHDA and CDR2 SQIVND come from the germline V gene (reference sequence). The CDR3 sequence is 11 residues long. The sequence came from a human donor in good health, serving as a control. Sequenced input: sorted CD4+, CD8+, or CD8+CD57+ T cells (not recorded which) from PBMCs. The chain joins TRBV19 to TRBJ2-5; D tentatively reads TRBD1 or TRBD2 (5 bases each). The CDR3 nucleotides read TGTGCCAGTGGGACGGGGGAGACCCAGTACTTC. It codes for CASGTGETQYF.